The 18 T cell receptor beta chains below were found in one sample sequenced in a study of cytomegalovirus exposure and HLA in healthy donors. Researchers ran the PCR with 60 Vbeta and 13 Jbeta primers. The data were produced by immunoSEQ multiplex PCR, yet TCRdb's version contains in-frame clones alone and is incomplete. With tens of thousands of clones in the sample, the ten largest clones hold less than 4%. The specimen was PBMCs. Receptors were obtained from a male donor in good health and CMV-seronegative.

The CDR3 nucleotides are TGTGCCAGCAGGGGGACTAGCGGCCCCATAAGGGAGCTGTTTTTT. Amino acid sequence: CASRGTSGPIRELFF. V is TRBV11-2 and J is TRBJ2-2; 11 bases line up with TRBD2. This CDR3 comprises 15 residues. The germline gives CDR1 SGHAT, CDR2 FQNNGV. V was clipped by 6 bases and J by 9 bases; unmatched bases: 9.

The rearrangement uses TRBV4-2 and TRBJ2-7; the match to TRBD2 covers 9 bases. CDR3 length: 20 residues. CDR1 and CDR2 (germline): LGHNA, YNFKEQ. The J segment lost 7 bases and the V segment lost 5 bases, leaving 27 bases of the junction unmatched. The CDR3 DNA sequence: TGTGCCAGCAGCAGAGGTCTCCGACTTGTAGCGGGAGATCCCATGGGGGAGCAGTACTTC. Protein: CASSRGLRLVAGDPMGEQYF.

The chain couples TRBV9 to TRBJ2-7; D possibly corresponds to TRBD1 (6 bases). This CDR3 contains 15 residues. Germline loops: CDR1 SGDLS, CDR2 YYNGEE. V dropped 7 bases and J dropped 1 base, with 18 bases sitting between them. Here the CDR3 DNA reads TGTGCCAGCGGGGGAGCTGGGGGCGCGTCCTACGAGCAGTACTTC. This translates into CASGGAGGASYEQYF.

As regards this clone: Germline and junction disagree at one end, which may indicate a read error. The J gene is TRBJ2-5, the V gene TRBV7-2; 13 bases are a match to TRBD2. Germline CDR1 SGHTA, CDR2 FQGNSA. This CDR3 comprises 15 residues. This CDR3 reads CASSLQTSGRENQYF. The CDR3 nucleotides read TGTGCCAGCAGCCTTCAAACTAGCGGGAGGGAGAACCAGTACTTC.

This rearrangement joins TRBV5-4 to TRBJ2-7, with D possibly TRBD1 on 6 matching bases. This CDR3 region has 18 residues. V lost 3 bases, J lost 5 bases, and 27 bases lay in between. CDR1 and CDR2 (germline): SGHNT, YYREEE (reference sequence). CDR3 sequence reads: CASSWWGIPGQRPHEQYF. CDR3 nucleotides: TGTGCCAGCAGCTGGTGGGGGATCCCGGGACAACGACCCCACGAGCAGTACTTC.

J is TRBJ2-2 and V is TRBV30; 7 bases match TRBD2. The CDR3 length is 17 residues. The germline gives CDR1 GTSNPN, CDR2 SVGIG (reference sequence). V was pared by 0 bases and J by 4 bases, with 11 bases of the junction left unmatched. CDR3 DNA sequence: TGTGCCTGGAGTGTACCCTCGAGAGGGAGGGTCACCGGGGAGCTGTTTTTT. As protein: CAWSVPSRGRVTGELFF.

V and J are TRBV29-1 and TRBJ1-4, with a possible D match to TRBD1 (5 bases). V lost 5 bases, J lost 8 bases, and 9 bases lay in between. Per the germline V gene, CDR1 is SQVTM and CDR2 is ANQGSEA. The CDR3 extends over 11 amino acids. The CDR3 DNA is TGCAGCGTTCGACAGAACGAAAAACTGTTTTTT. Protein: CSVRQNEKLFF.

Concerning this clone: The junction does not match germline at one end; this may be a read error. This chain connects TRBV5-1 to TRBJ2-3; a weak D match, TRBD1 (6 bases). The CDR3 spans 14 residues. Germline V gene lookup returns CDR1 SGHRS and CDR2 YFSETQ. CDR3 amino acids: CASSLGQVTDKQYF. DNA for the CDR3: TGCGCCAGCAGCTTGGGACAGGTAACAGATAAGCAGTATTTT.

Comments on this clone: Other DNA sequences within the sample encode an identical CDR3. The chain carries TRBV28 and TRBJ2-7; perhaps TRBD1 as D (6 bases). This CDR3 is built from 15 residues. Trimming shortened V by 5 bases and J by 2 bases, and 16 bases separated the two germline ends. Germline V gene sequence: CDR1 MDHEN, CDR2 SYDVKM. CDR3 sequence reads: CASSLGGLSAYEQYF. The CDR3 DNA is TGTGCCAGCAGTCTTGGGGGCTTAAGCGCCTACGAGCAGTACTTC.

The J gene is TRBJ1-6, the V gene TRBV5-5, with a weak D call TRBD1 (6 bases). This CDR3 is 14 amino acids long. Trimming removed 3 bases at V and 12 bases at J, with 16 bases between. In germline, CDR1 is SGHKS, CDR2 YYEKEE (reference sequence). In DNA, the CDR3 is TGTGCCAGCAGCTCAGACAGGCCCAGGGGACCCCTCCACTTT. Translating it yields CASSSDRPRGPLHF.

The V and J genes are TRBV12-5 and TRBJ2-4, with 10 nucleotides matching TRBD1. The CDR3 is made up of 16 amino acids. Germline V gives CDR1 LGHNT, CDR2 FRNRAP. V shed 1 base, J shed 4 bases, and the junction held 4 bases outside the gene matches. CDR3: CASGLAWDRGKNIQYF. For the CDR3, the DNA is TGTGCTAGTGGTTTGGCTTGGGACAGGGGTAAAAACATTCAGTACTTC.

The chain uses TRBV7-6 and TRBJ2-7, with 8 positions matching TRBD1. Germline V gives CDR1 SGHVS, CDR2 FNYEAQ. This CDR3 spans 14 amino acids. The ends lost 5 bases at V and 2 bases at J; junction bases unmatched: 5. The CDR3 here is CASSPPTGAYEQYF. CDR3 DNA sequence: TGTGCCAGCAGCCCCCCGACAGGGGCCTACGAGCAGTACTTC.

The rearrangement uses TRBV7-6 and TRBJ2-7, with 9 positions matching TRBD1. The ends lost 3 bases at V and 2 bases at J; junction bases unmatched: 5. From germline, CDR1 is SGHVS and CDR2 FNYEAQ. The CDR3 consists of 15 residues. CDR3 loop: CASSLGGQGTYEQYF. The CDR3 nucleotides read TGTGCCAGCAGCTTGGGGGGACAGGGCACCTACGAGCAGTACTTC.

CDR3 in DNA: TGTGCCAGCAGCGTAGGACGGGGGGCGCCCACAGATACGCAGTATTTT. Protein product: CASSVGRGAPTDTQYF. The V call is TRBV9, the J call TRBJ2-3, with D possibly TRBD2 on 7 matching bases. Per germline, CDR1 SGDLS and CDR2 YYNGEE. Trimming left V 0 bases short and J 2 bases short, with 13 bases between. This CDR3 comprises 16 residues.

The rearrangement links TRBV27 to TRBJ2-2; 8 nucleotides match TRBD2. Germline V lookup: CDR1 MNHEY, CDR2 SMNVEV (reference sequence). With 8 bases clipped from V and 2 bases from J, the junction kept 10 bases outside the gene matches. The length of the CDR3 is 16 residues. Here the CDR3 reads CASGVSTSGNTGELFF. CDR3 in DNA: TGTGCCAGCGGAGTTTCTACTAGCGGAAACACCGGGGAGCTGTTTTTT.

The chain carries TRBV5-1 and TRBJ2-1; D might be TRBD2 (5 bases). The CDR3 spans 15 residues. V was shortened by 4 bases and J by 4 bases, with 15 bases between the two germline ends. CDR1 is SGHRS, CDR2 YFSETQ, per germline. The CDR3 DNA reads as TGCGCCAGCAGCGTCCGGGAAAGGGCGTACAATGAGCAGTTCTTC. Residues: CASSVRERAYNEQFF.

This chain joins TRBV28 and TRBJ2-7, with D perhaps matching TRBD2 (6 bases). The CDR3 covers 15 residues. V was clipped by 1 base and J by 6 bases, with 16 bases between them. Germline loops: CDR1 MDHEN, CDR2 SYDVKM. The CDR3 is CASSLYGSGSREQYF. CDR3 DNA sequence: TGTGCCAGCAGTTTATACGGTAGCGGTAGCCGCGAGCAGTACTTC. Full variable domain (rest looked up from reference TRBV28 and TRBJ2-7): DVKVTQSSRYLVKRTGEKVFLECVQDMDHENMFWYRQDPGLGLRLIYFSYDVKMKEKGDIPEGYSVSREKKERFSLILESASTNQTSMYLCASSLYGSGSREQYFGPGTRLTVT.

This CDR3 is CASSVAVAGAATDEQFF. CDR3 DNA sequence: TGCGCCAGCAGCGTGGCAGTAGCGGGTGCGGCCACGGATGAGCAGTTCTTC. This sequence joins TRBV5-1 and TRBJ2-1; 7 positions match TRBD2. The V segment lost 4 bases and the J segment 8 bases; nucleotides outside the gene matches: 18. The length of the CDR3 is 17 residues. The germline V gene has CDR1 SGHRS and CDR2 YFSETQ.